The entry below describes one T cell receptor beta chain. The CDR3 is 14 residues long. V lost 4 bases and J lost 5, with 13 bases in between. CDR1 is SGHNT, CDR2 YYREEE, per germline (reference sequence). These data originate in a study of blood T cell repertoires in COVID-19. Whole-study context: Donors in the United States, Italy and Spain gave samples during acute or convalescent COVID-19. The cDNA or gDNA used as material had been derived from T cells, B-cell-depleted T cells, or PBMCs.

As processed by the authors: Researchers report that nucleated cell counts were estimated from reference gene primer amplification. Method: immunoSEQ multiplex PCR; TCRdb's copy keeps in-frame clones and lacks some. V and J calls and clone size are given by that table; D and trimming were obtained from the DNA. The repertoire holds some 100,000 clones, with roughly 90% as singletons. This sequence was found in a man between 65 and 80 years old with acute or convalescent COVID-19. Material for sequencing was peripheral blood. The chain carries TRBV5-4 and TRBJ2-1; D may be TRBD2 (7 bases). The CDR3 nucleotides read TGTGCCAGCAGCGGGGGCGGGGGAAACAATGAGCAGTTCTTC. Amino acid sequence: CASSGGGGNNEQFF. Full variable domain (outside the CDR3, taken from reference TRBV5-4 and TRBJ2-1): ETGVTQSPTHLIKTRGQQVTLRCSSQSGHNTVSWYQQALGQGPQFIFQYYREEENGRGNFPPRFSGLQFPNYSSELNVNALELDDSALYLCASSGGGGNNEQFFGPGTRLTVL.